This paragraph reports one T cell receptor beta chain. Its matching antigen is unknown. The data were obtained in a study of tumor-infiltrating lymphocytes in primary liver carcinoma. Whole-study results and caveats: Because the samples were bulk unsorted, the study did not compare CD4+ and CD8+ repertoires. Relative to tumor region pairs, the tumor-adjacent and tumor-blood pairs showed overlap that was lower. The difference in top-250-clone fraction between tumors and blood was significant, favoring tumors (p = 0.039).

In addition to blood RNA drawn from unsorted whole blood, germline DNA was extracted. The investigators made TCR beta cDNA from about 500 ng total RNA, using a constant-region primer. Amplification in three nested multiplex PCR rounds with slightly modified ARM-PCR gave rise to TCR beta libraries. Running around 9 cycles apiece, the first two PCR rounds relied on TRBV1-TRBV30 forward primers together with a C-beta reverse primer. TCRdb analysed the multiplex PCR reads with MiXCR anew, one entry per CDR3 protein. The sample yields just over 300,000 distinct CDR3 sequences, 50% to 75% seen once. CDR1 and CDR2 (germline): MGHRA, YSYEKL. The CDR3 has 19 residues. The V and J ends lost 3 bases and 5 bases, in that order; junction bases with no gene match: 19.

The sample consisted of peripheral blood. V and J are TRBV4-1 and TRBJ1-1; 9 bases agree with TRBD1. The TCR sequence derives from a woman in her twenties or thirties with primary liver carcinoma and hepatitis B virus infection. The CDR3 region has the DNA TGCGCCAGCAGCCATTACACGGGGACAGGGTTGAAGTCGTGGACTGAAGCTTTCTTT. This codes for CASSHYTGTGLKSWTEAFF.